This T cell receptor beta chain is from a study of blood T cell repertoires in COVID-19. In the study overall: Sites across the United States, Italy and Spain contributed samples from acute and convalescent COVID-19. PBMCs, B-cell-depleted T cells, or T cells provided the cDNA or gDNA that made up the material.

Under the authors' procedure: Estimation of nucleated cell counts relied on the amplification of reference gene primers. The assay was immunoSEQ multiplex PCR, and TCRdb's table has in-frame clones only and misses some. V, J and clone size reflect that table, while D and trimming were determined from the DNA. The sample includes about 43,000 clones, almost 85% of them seen just once. Germline V gene sequence: CDR1 LGHNA, CDR2 YSLEER. Trimming took 0 bases from V and 4 from J; bases not matched to a gene: 13. The CDR3 length is 20 residues. Sequencing input: peripheral blood. The receptor's source is a woman aged 60 to 75 with acute or convalescent COVID-19. The chain joins TRBV4-3 to TRBJ2-1, with 12 bases fitting TRBD2. CDR3 region: CASSQEGDLGTSGFYNEQFF. The CDR3 coding sequence is TGCGCCAGCAGCCAAGAAGGAGACCTCGGGACTAGCGGGTTTTACAATGAGCAGTTCTTC.